The clone carrying this T cell receptor beta chain appeared once. Donors were Caucasian adults residing in Nashville, Tennessee, USA. The sample belongs to a study of shared clonotypes between healthy human individuals. Assay execution took place at the deep level. Genomic DNA of every subset was divided equally among multiple immunoSEQ plates. TCRdb's copy holds only in-frame clones and misses some; the assay was immunoSEQ multiplex PCR. Of 490,000 or so clones in the sample, 79% were seen once. Germline CDR1 is MNHNS and CDR2 is SASEGT. The CDR3 spans 15 residues. V was clipped by 4 bases and J by 3 bases; unmatched bases: 4.

The sequenced material came from PBMCs. The gene calls are TRBV6-1 and TRBJ2-3, with 10 bases fitting TRBD1. The TCR comes from a woman aged 35 to 49 in good health. Some clones in this sample may be carry-over from other donors' samples. Here the CDR3 DNA reads TGTGCCAGCAGTGCGGGACAGGGGTCGACAGATACGCAGTATTTT. It is translated as CASSAGQGSTDTQYF.